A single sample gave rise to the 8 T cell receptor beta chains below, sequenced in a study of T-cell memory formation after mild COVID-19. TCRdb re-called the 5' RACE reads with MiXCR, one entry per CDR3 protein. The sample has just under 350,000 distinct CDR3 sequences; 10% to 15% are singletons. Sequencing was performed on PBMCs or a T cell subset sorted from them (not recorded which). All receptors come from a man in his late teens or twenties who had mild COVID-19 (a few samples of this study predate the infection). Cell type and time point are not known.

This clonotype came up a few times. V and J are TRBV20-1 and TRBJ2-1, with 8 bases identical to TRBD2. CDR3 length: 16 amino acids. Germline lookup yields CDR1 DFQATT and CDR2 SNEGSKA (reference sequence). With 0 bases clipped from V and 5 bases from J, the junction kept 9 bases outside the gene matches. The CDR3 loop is CSARDWIAGIHNEQFF. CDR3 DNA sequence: TGCAGTGCTAGAGATTGGATAGCGGGGATACACAATGAGCAGTTCTTC.

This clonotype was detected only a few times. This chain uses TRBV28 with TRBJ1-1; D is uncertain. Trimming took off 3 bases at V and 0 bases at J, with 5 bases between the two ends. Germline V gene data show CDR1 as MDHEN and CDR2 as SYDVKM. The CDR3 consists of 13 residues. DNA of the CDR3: TGTGCCAGCAGTTTCAACATGAACACTGAAGCTTTCTTT. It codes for CASSFNMNTEAFF.

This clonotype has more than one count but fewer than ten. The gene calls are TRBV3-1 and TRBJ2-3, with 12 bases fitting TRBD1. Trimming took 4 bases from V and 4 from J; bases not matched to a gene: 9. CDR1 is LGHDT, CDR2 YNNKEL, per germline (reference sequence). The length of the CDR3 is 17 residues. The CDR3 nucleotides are TGTGCCAGCAGCCTATCCGGGACAGGGGGCGCGTCAGATACGCAGTATTTT. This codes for CASSLSGTGGASDTQYF.

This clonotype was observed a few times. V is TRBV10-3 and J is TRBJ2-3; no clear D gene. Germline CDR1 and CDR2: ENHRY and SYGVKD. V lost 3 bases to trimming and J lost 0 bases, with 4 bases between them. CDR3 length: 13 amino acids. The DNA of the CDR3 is TGTGCCATCAGTGAACTGAGCACAGATACGCAGTATTTT. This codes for CAISELSTDTQYF.

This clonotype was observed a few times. The CDR3 here is CASSFRQGAGGANVLTF. DNA for the CDR3: TGTGCCAGCAGCTTCAGACAGGGAGCCGGTGGGGCCAACGTCCTGACTTTC. This chain joins TRBV7-2 and TRBJ2-6; TRBD1 matches at 7 bases. CDR3 size: 17 residues. Per the germline V gene, CDR1 is SGHTA and CDR2 is FQGNSA. V gave up 3 bases and J gave up 3 bases; unmatched junction bases: 8.

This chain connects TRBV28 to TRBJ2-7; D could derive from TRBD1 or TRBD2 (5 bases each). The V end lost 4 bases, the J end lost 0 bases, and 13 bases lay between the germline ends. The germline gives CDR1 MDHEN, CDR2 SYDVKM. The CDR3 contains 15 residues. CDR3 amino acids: CASSSGTLPSYEQYV. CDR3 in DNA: TGTGCCAGCAGTTCCGGGACGTTGCCCTCCTACGAGCAGTACGTC.

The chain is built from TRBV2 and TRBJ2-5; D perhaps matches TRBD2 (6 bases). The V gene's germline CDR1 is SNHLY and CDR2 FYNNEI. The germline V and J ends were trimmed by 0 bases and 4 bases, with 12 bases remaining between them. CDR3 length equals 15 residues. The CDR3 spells CASSEAGTRGETQYF. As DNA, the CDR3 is TGTGCCAGCAGTGAAGCCGGGACTCGAGGAGAGACCCAGTACTTC.

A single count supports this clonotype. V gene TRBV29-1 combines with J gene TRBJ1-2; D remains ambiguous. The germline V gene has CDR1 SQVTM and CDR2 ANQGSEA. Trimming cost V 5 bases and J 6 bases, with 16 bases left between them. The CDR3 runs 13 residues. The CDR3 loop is CSVTRGGQDGYTF. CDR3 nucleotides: TGCAGCGTTACCCGAGGTGGGCAAGATGGCTACACCTTC.